This T cell receptor (beta chain) comes out of a study of blood T cell repertoires in COVID-19. Study as a whole: Samples representing acute and convalescent COVID-19 were sourced from the United States, Italy and Spain. T cells, B-cell-depleted T cells, or PBMCs supplied cDNA or gDNA.

The J segment lost 4 bases and the V segment lost 2 bases, leaving 6 bases of the junction unmatched. The CDR3 covers 16 residues. Germline V gives CDR1 LGHDT, CDR2 YNNKEL (reference sequence). Original methodology: The authors estimated nucleated cell counts from reference gene primer amplification. Only in-frame clones appear in the TCRdb table, and some are missing; sequencing was by immunoSEQ multiplex PCR. D and trimming were read from the DNA, whereas the V and J calls and clone size are those reported in that table. The data contain about 400,000 clones, more than 85% of them singletons. The TCR comes from a woman aged 25 to 39 with acute or convalescent COVID-19. What was sequenced was peripheral blood. This chain uses TRBV3-1 (or the pseudogene TRBV3-2) with TRBJ2-5, with 11 positions matching TRBD2. CDR3 bases: TGTGCCAGCAGCCAACGACTAGCGGGGACGACAGAGACCCAGTACTTC. Encoded protein: CASSQRLAGTTETQYF.